The sequence of this TCR beta chain was determined in a study of human T cells and chemical hapten exposure. Study information: Sensitizing treatment utilized 2% DPC over a roughly 2 cm by roughly 2 cm portion of upper inner arm skin. Small pooled library volume differences chiefly drove per-sample TCR yield variation.

TCRdb itself ran the RACE reads through MiXCR, one entry per CDR3 protein. The data show about 380,000 distinct CDR3 sequences, roughly 6% seen once. Sample time point: patch test 2, 6 weeks after DPC sensitization. Stated treatment: therapeutic diphenylcyclopropenone sensitization with weekly scalp DPC. V was clipped by 6 bases and J by 1 base, with 13 bases between them. This CDR3 comprises 14 residues. CDR1 SQVTM and CDR2 ANQGSEA come from the germline V gene. As for this clonotype: Antigen specificity is unknown.

Findings and limits, study-wide: Expanded TCRs grouped into significantly more large CDR3 similarity clusters than controls produced. Counts of TCRs above 1 in 1000 frequency stayed unchanged with DPC sensitization.

The source is a young woman with alopecia areata. Some clones in this sample may be carry-over from other donors' samples. The chain employs TRBV29-1 and TRBJ2-1; unclear D gene. Source: whole blood, taken in connection with sensitization to the hapten diphenylcyclopropenone (DPC). This chain's CDR3 is CSVCTGTSYNEQFF. In nucleotides, the CDR3 is TGCAGCGTATGCACCGGTACTTCCTACAATGAGCAGTTCTTC.